This T cell receptor (beta chain) was captured in a study of Ad26.COV2.S vaccination and SARS-CoV-2 variants. Turning to the study itself: The trial was COV1001 and the donor's arm was Ad26.COV2.S. Ad26.COV2.S was injected intramuscularly once or twice, 56 days apart.

Treatment reported: around 19 received Ad26.COV2.S at low or high dose, single or two shots; 5 received placebo; per-sample allocation not given. The samples date from day 63 after the first vaccine or placebo injection. Turning to this clone: The antigen remains undetermined.

The V and J ends lost 6 bases and 7 bases, in that order; junction bases with no gene match: 3. CDR1 is KGHDR and CDR2 is SFDVKD in the germline V gene. This CDR3 is 13 amino acids long. Here immunoSEQ multiplex PCR was the method, and the copy in TCRdb shows in-frame clones only, minus some. In the table there are more than 300,000 clones, approximately 86% of which are singletons. Whole-study findings and limits: Recipients of vaccine and of placebo showed similar breadth of their non-spike TCR repertoires.

V gene TRBV24-1 combines with J gene TRBJ2-1; 9 nucleotides match TRBD2. Here the sequenced sample was peripheral blood, taken in a trial of Ad26.COV2.S vaccine versus placebo. The receptor was derived from a person aged 18-65 years who received the Ad26.COV2.S COVID-19 vaccine or a placebo. The CDR3 nucleotides read TGTGCCACCAGTTCGGGACTAGCAAATGAGCAGTTCTTC. Translating it yields CATSSGLANEQFF.